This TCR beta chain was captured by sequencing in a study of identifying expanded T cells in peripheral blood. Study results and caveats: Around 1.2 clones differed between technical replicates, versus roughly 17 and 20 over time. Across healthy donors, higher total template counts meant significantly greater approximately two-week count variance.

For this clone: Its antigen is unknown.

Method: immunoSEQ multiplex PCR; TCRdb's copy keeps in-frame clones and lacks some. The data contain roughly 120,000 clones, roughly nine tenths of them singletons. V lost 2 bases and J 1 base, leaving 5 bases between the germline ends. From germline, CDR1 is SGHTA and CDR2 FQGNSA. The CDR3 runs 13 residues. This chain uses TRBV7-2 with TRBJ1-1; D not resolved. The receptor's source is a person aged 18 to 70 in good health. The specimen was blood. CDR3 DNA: TGTGCCAGCAGCTTATCACGGAACACTGAAGCTTTCTTT. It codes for CASSLSRNTEAFF. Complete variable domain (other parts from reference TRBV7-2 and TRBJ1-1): GAGVSQSPSNKVTEKGKDVELRCDPISGHTALYWYRQSLGQGLEFLIYFQGNSAPDKSGLPSDRFSAERTGGSVSTLTIQRTQQEDSAVYLCASSLSRNTEAFFGQGTRLTVV.